These 16 T cell receptor beta chains were sequenced from one sample in a study of long-term antiretroviral therapy in people with HIV. The assay used was immunoSEQ (version v3.0), run at survey level. Clones were read by immunoSEQ multiplex PCR, and TCRdb kept only the in-frame ones, dropping some. The data contain about 16,000 clones, roughly 80% of them singletons. Sequenced material: unsorted PBMCs, taken about 1.3 years before starting antiretroviral therapy. The source of these receptors is a man aged 25 to 40 with HIV.

The J gene is TRBJ1-1, the V gene TRBV15; D is possibly TRBD1 (5 bases). The CDR3 length is 14 residues. V was shortened by 0 bases and J by 11 bases, with 16 bases between the two germline ends. CDR1 is LNHNV and CDR2 is YYDKDF in the germline V gene (reference sequence). The CDR3 region is CATSRDRTPKRAFF. CDR3 coding DNA: TGTGCCACCAGCAGAGACCGGACACCTAAAAGGGCTTTCTTT.

The chain recombines TRBV5-1 with TRBJ2-7; D may correspond to TRBD1 or TRBD2 (5 bases each). CDR3 length: 15 amino acids. The germline CDR1 and CDR2 sequences are SGHRS and YFSETQ. The V and J ends lost 2 bases and 5 bases respectively, with 17 bases between them. The CDR3 is CASSFNSAGTNEQYF. CDR3 bases: TGCGCCAGCAGCTTCAACTCGGCAGGGACCAACGAGCAGTACTTC.

The chain links TRBV5-1 to TRBJ2-2; 11 positions agree with TRBD2. This CDR3 has 16 residues. The germline V gene encodes CDR1 SGHRS and CDR2 YFSETQ. With V trimmed by 2 bases and J by 6 bases, 6 bases remained unmatched. The DNA for the CDR3 is TGCGCCAGCAGCTTAGAACTAGCGGGGGTGTCCGGGGAGCTGTTTTTT. Translated, it gives CASSLELAGVSGELFF.

Worth noting for this clone: An end of the junction differs from the germline gene, which may be a read error. The V call is TRBV15, the J call TRBJ2-1; 7 bases are a match to TRBD2. This CDR3 has 15 residues. Germline V gives CDR1 LNHNV, CDR2 YYDKDF (reference sequence). The CDR3 nucleotides read TGTGCCGCCAGCAGGACCCGGGACTACCCCAGTGAGCAGTTCTTC. Residues: CAASRTRDYPSEQFF. Combining the CDR3 with reference TRBV15 and TRBJ2-1 gives the whole variable domain DAMVIQNPRYQVTQFGKPVTLSCSQTLNHNVMYWYQQKSSQAPKLLFHYYDKDFNNEADTPDNFQSRRPNTSFCFLDIRSPGLGDTAMYLCAASRTRDYPSEQFFGPGTRLTVL.

The chain carries TRBV5-4 and TRBJ1-6, with 7 bases lining up with TRBD1. This CDR3 is 16 amino acids long. CDR1 and CDR2 from the germline V gene are SGHNT and YYREEE (reference sequence). The trim removed 0 bases at V and 7 bases at J, leaving 7 bases unmatched. CDR3 in DNA: TGTGCCAGCAGCTTGGCCGGGACAGAGAAAAATTCACCCCTCCACTTT. Translated: CASSLAGTEKNSPLHF.

The J gene is TRBJ2-7, the V gene TRBV7-9; D gene unclear. The CDR3 extends over 13 amino acids. Germline V gene sequence: CDR1 SEHNR, CDR2 FQNEAQ (reference sequence). Trimming removed 5 bases at V and 5 bases at J, with 13 bases between. The CDR3 DNA reads TGTGCCAGCAGCCAAGACCGGTACCACGAGCAGTACTTC. It codes for CASSQDRYHEQYF.

The chain is built from TRBV7-3 and TRBJ2-7, with D possibly being TRBD1 (6 bases). Looked up from germline, CDR1 is SGHTA and CDR2 is FQGTGA. V was clipped by 9 bases and J by 1 base, with 16 bases between them. This CDR3 has 14 amino acids. The CDR3: CASTIRDKSYEQYF. Here the CDR3 DNA reads TGTGCCAGTACCATTCGGGACAAGTCCTACGAGCAGTACTTC.

In this sample, this clone turned up once. The gene calls are TRBV27 and TRBJ1-4; possibly TRBD1 for D (6 bases). Trimming left V 3 bases short and J 4 bases short, with 9 bases between. CDR1 is MNHEY and CDR2 is SMNVEV in the germline V gene (reference sequence). This CDR3 has 14 residues. As DNA, the CDR3 is TGTGCCAGCAGTTTTAAGGGGGTTAATGAAAAACTGTTTTTT. Translated, it gives CASSFKGVNEKLFF.

This clone was seen just once. The genes are TRBV7-3 and TRBJ1-1, with a tentative D call TRBD1 (5 bases). Trimming shortened V by 5 bases and J by 1 base, and 14 bases separated the two germline ends. Per germline, CDR1 SGHTA and CDR2 FQGTGA. The CDR3 runs to 15 residues. The CDR3 loop is CASSPTGLTNTEAFF. The CDR3 bases are TGTGCCAGCAGCCCAACGGGACTTACGAACACTGAAGCTTTCTTT.

The chain joins TRBV18 to TRBJ2-5, with D possibly called TRBD1 or TRBD2 (5 bases each). Per germline, CDR1 KGHSH and CDR2 LQKENI. The ends were cut back, 2 bases at V and 2 bases at J, with 12 bases in the middle. This CDR3 is built from 15 residues. The CDR3 DNA is TGTGCCAGCTCACCAACAGGACTCGCTCAAGAGACCCAGTACTTC. It encodes CASSPTGLAQETQYF.

This chain joins TRBV7-9 and TRBJ2-1, with 10 bases fitting TRBD1. The trim removed 5 bases at V and 5 bases at J, leaving 9 bases unmatched. Germline V CDR1 and CDR2: SEHNR, FQNEAQ (reference sequence). The CDR3 covers 16 residues. CDR3 bases: TGTGCCAGCAGCGAAAGGGGGACAGGGGCCCACAATGAGCAGTTCTTC. This translates into CASSERGTGAHNEQFF.

This rearrangement joins TRBV14 to TRBJ1-6; the D is unclear. Germline loops: CDR1 SGHDN, CDR2 FVKESK. V was pared by 2 bases and J by 7 bases, with 6 bases between. The CDR3 is 13 residues long. DNA of the CDR3: TGTGCCAGCAGCCAATTTATGAATTCACCCCTCCACTTT. Translating it yields CASSQFMNSPLHF.

This rearrangement joins TRBV11-2 to TRBJ2-2, with TRBD2 matching over 9 bases. V was clipped by 5 bases and J by 8 bases; unmatched bases: 6. The CDR3 is made up of 14 amino acids. Germline V gene sequence: CDR1 SGHAT, CDR2 FQNNGV. CDR3 bases: TGTGCCAGCAGCCTTGGGCTAGCGGGAGGGGAGCTGTTTTTT. This encodes CASSLGLAGGELFF.

This chain joins TRBV4-1 and TRBJ1-1; D call uncertain. Looked up from germline, CDR1 is MGHRA and CDR2 is YSYEKL. V was shortened by 1 base and J by 8 bases, with 14 bases between the two germline ends. This CDR3 comprises 14 residues. The CDR3 DNA reads as TGCGCCAGCAGCCAAGGGGCCTTCAAGCGGGAAGCTTTCTTT. It yields the protein CASSQGAFKREAFF.

This clone was detected only a few times. One junction end does not reproduce the germline sequence, and a read error may be involved. V is TRBV19 and J is TRBJ1-5, with TRBD1 matching 7 bases. Germline loops: CDR1 LNHDA, CDR2 SQIVND (reference sequence). The CDR3 is 13 amino acids. Here the CDR3 DNA reads TGTGCCAGTAGTGTAGAACAGGGGCAGCCCCAGCATTTT. Its protein is CASSVEQGQPQHF.

This chain joins TRBV2 and TRBJ1-2; D call uncertain. Germline V gives CDR1 SNHLY, CDR2 FYNNEI. The CDR3 spans 16 residues. V dropped 8 bases and J dropped 0 bases, with 19 bases sitting between them. The CDR3 nucleotides are TGTGCCAGCCCCCCCAGAGGACCTGCCGCTAACTATGGCTACACCTTC. Amino acid sequence: CASPPRGPAANYGYTF. The full variable domain, its missing parts supplied by reference TRBV2 and TRBJ1-2, is EPEVTQTPSHQVTQMGQEVILRCVPISNHLYFYWYRQILGQKVEFLVSFYNNEISEKSEIFDDQFSVERPDGSNFTLKIRSTKLEDSAMYFCASPPRGPAANYGYTFGSGTRLTVV.